These 16 T cell receptor beta chains were all obtained from the same sample, sequenced in a study of cytomegalovirus exposure and HLA in healthy donors. Primers for the PCR totalled 60 Vbeta and 13 Jbeta. Using immunoSEQ multiplex PCR, the repertoire was profiled, and TCRdb retains in-frame clones only, with some absent. The sample lists about 130,000 clones, roughly 9.7% occurring once. Material: PBMCs. The origin of the receptors is a man aged 50 to 59 in good health and CMV-seronegative.

The CDR3 DNA reads as TGTGCCAGCAGTGACGGACGGAGGAGGTATGGCTACACCTTC. It specifies CASSDGRRRYGYTF. This rearrangement joins TRBV6-1 to TRBJ1-2; D remains ambiguous. V dropped 3 bases and J dropped 5 bases, with 13 bases sitting between them. CDR1 MNHNS and CDR2 SASEGT come from the germline V gene. The CDR3 runs to 14 residues.

This clone was detected a few times. The chain combines TRBV11-2 with TRBJ1-1, with TRBD1 identical over 7 bases. Per germline, CDR1 SGHAT and CDR2 FQNNGV. CDR3 length: 15 amino acids. J was trimmed by 2 bases and V by 1 base; bases with no gene match: 4. CDR3 coding DNA: TGTGCCAGCAGCTTAGTGAACAGGGGTAACACTGAAGCTTTCTTT. This codes for CASSLVNRGNTEAFF.

This clone has more than one count but fewer than ten. The chain employs TRBV2 and TRBJ1-2; 7 bases map to TRBD1. This CDR3 is 14 amino acids long. The germline V gene has CDR1 SNHLY and CDR2 FYNNEI. V trimming: 6 bases; J trimming: 3 bases; junction bases outside the gene matches: 7. The chain's CDR3 is CASRGQVGDYGYTF. CDR3 sequence (DNA): TGTGCCAGCAGAGGACAGGTTGGAGACTATGGCTACACCTTC.

The gene calls are TRBV5-1 and TRBJ2-3; TRBD1 matches 10 bases. The CDR3 has 14 amino acids. Trimming cost V 5 bases and J 2 bases; bases outside gene matches: 2. Germline V lookup: CDR1 SGHRS, CDR2 YFSETQ. The CDR3 DNA sequence: TGCGCCAGCAGACGACAGGGGGCCACAGATACGCAGTATTTT. Encoded protein: CASRRQGATDTQYF. The full variable domain, rest sourced from reference TRBV5-1 and TRBJ2-3, is KAGVTQTPRYLIKTRGQQVTLSCSPISGHRSVSWYQQTPGQGLQFLFEYFSETQRNKGNFPGRFSGRQFSNSRSEMNVSTLELGDSALYLCASRRQGATDTQYFGPGTRLTVL.

In this sample, this clone turned up a few times. This chain links TRBV11-2 with TRBJ1-3; the D is unclear. The length of the CDR3 is 13 residues. Between the trimmed V and J ends, which lost 5 bases and 0 bases, there was a span of 5 bases. Germline V gives CDR1 SGHAT, CDR2 FQNNGV. For the CDR3, the DNA is TGTGCCAGCAGCGGGAGCTCTGGAAACACCATATATTTT. As protein: CASSGSSGNTIYF. Filled out from reference TRBV11-2 and TRBJ1-3, the complete variable domain reads EAGVAQSPRYKIIEKRQSVAFWCNPISGHATLYWYQQILGQGPKLLIQFQNNGVVDDSQLPKDRFSAERLKGVDSTLKIQPAKLEDSAVYLCASSGSSGNTIYFGEGSWLTVV.

This clone turned up a few times. The gene calls are TRBV7-9 and TRBJ2-7; the match to TRBD2 covers 10 bases. The V segment lost 1 base and the J segment 2 bases; nucleotides outside the gene matches: 8. This CDR3 region has 17 residues. Germline values: CDR1 SEHNR, CDR2 FQNEAQ (reference sequence). The CDR3 DNA follows: TGTGCCAGCAGCTTAGTGACGGGGACTAGCGCTACCTACGAGCAGTACTTC. It specifies CASSLVTGTSATYEQYF.

This rearrangement joins TRBV19 to TRBJ1-2; 7 bases are shared with TRBD1. The CDR3 is 11 amino acids. V lost 6 bases and J lost 8; bases outside the gene matches: 3. The germline V gene encodes CDR1 LNHDA and CDR2 SQIVND (reference sequence). As DNA, the CDR3 is TGTGCCAGTAGACAGGGGCGAGGCTACACCTTC. This codes for CASRQGRGYTF.

This clone was detected a few times. The chain uses TRBV20-1 and TRBJ1-3; D not certain. Germline loops: CDR1 DFQATT, CDR2 SNEGSKA (reference sequence). With 0 bases removed from V and 5 bases from J, the gap between germline ends came to 2 bases. The CDR3 is 11 amino acids. CDR3 region: CSARDRNTIYF. The CDR3 DNA sequence: TGCAGTGCTAGAGATAGAAACACCATATATTTT.

This clone appeared a few times. The chain links TRBV30 to TRBJ2-1; 12 bases align to TRBD2. The V gene end was trimmed by 3 bases and the J gene end by 0 bases; junction bases not matched to a gene: 9. CDR3 size: 18 residues. Germline V gives CDR1 GTSNPN, CDR2 SVGIG (reference sequence). In DNA, the CDR3 is TGTGCCTGGAGACTCCTAGCGGGGGGGCCCACCTCCTACAATGAGCAGTTCTTC. Protein product: CAWRLLAGGPTSYNEQFF. Full variable domain (outside the CDR3, taken from reference TRBV30 and TRBJ2-1): SQTIHQWPATLVQPVGSPLSLECTVEGTSNPNLYWYRQAAGRGLQLLFYSVGIGQISSEVPQNLSASRPQDRQFILSSKKLLLSDSGFYLCAWRLLAGGPTSYNEQFFGPGTRLTVL.

The CDR3 spells CASSLDRLGTSYGNTIYF. The CDR3 DNA follows: TGCGCCAGCAGCTTGGACAGGCTGGGCACCAGCTATGGAAACACCATATATTTT. V usage is TRBV5-1 and J usage is TRBJ1-3; TRBD1 is a possible D gene (5 bases). V lost 0 bases, J lost 3 bases, and 19 bases lay in between. The germline V gene has CDR1 SGHRS and CDR2 YFSETQ. This CDR3 contains 18 residues.

V and J are TRBV5-1 and TRBJ2-1; 7 bases map to TRBD1. The CDR3 sequence is 13 residues long. J gave up 7 bases and V 5 bases, and 6 bases lay outside the gene matches. The germline V gene encodes CDR1 SGHRS and CDR2 YFSETQ. The CDR3 protein is CASSQGVENEQFF. CDR3 DNA sequence: TGCGCCAGCAGTCAGGGGGTGGAGAATGAGCAGTTCTTC. Full variable domain (remainder filled in from reference TRBV5-1 and TRBJ2-1): KAGVTQTPRYLIKTRGQQVTLSCSPISGHRSVSWYQQTPGQGLQFLFEYFSETQRNKGNFPGRFSGRQFSNSRSEMNVSTLELGDSALYLCASSQGVENEQFFGPGTRLTVL.

The chain carries TRBV20-1 and TRBJ1-2, with D possibly matching TRBD1 (5 bases). V was clipped by 5 bases and J by 4 bases, with 8 bases between them. The length of the CDR3 is 11 residues. The germline gives CDR1 DFQATT, CDR2 SNEGSKA (reference sequence). CDR3 bases: TGCAGTGCTGGACATATCTATGGCTACACCTTC. Encoded protein: CSAGHIYGYTF.

Regarding this clone: The sample contains more than one DNA sequence encoding this CDR3. The chain carries TRBV2 and TRBJ2-5, with D perhaps matching TRBD1 (6 bases). This CDR3 is built from 13 residues. The germline CDR1 and CDR2 sequences are SNHLY and FYNNEI. V lost 7 bases and J lost 4, with 13 bases in between. The CDR3 DNA is TGTGCCAGCAAGCGACAGGTATCAGAGACCCAGTACTTC. Its translation is CASKRQVSETQYF.

The J gene is TRBJ2-1, the V gene TRBV30; TRBD2 is a possible D gene (7 bases). Between the trimmed V and J ends, which lost 0 bases and 8 bases, there was a span of 14 bases. The CDR3 is made up of 14 amino acids. The germline V gene has CDR1 GTSNPN and CDR2 SVGIG (reference sequence). For the CDR3, the DNA is TGTGCCTGGAGTGTGGGGGGGGCGGTAGATGAGCAGTTCTTC. Translation: CAWSVGGAVDEQFF. Drawing the rest from reference TRBV30 and TRBJ2-1, the complete variable domain is SQTIHQWPATLVQPVGSPLSLECTVEGTSNPNLYWYRQAAGRGLQLLFYSVGIGQISSEVPQNLSASRPQDRQFILSSKKLLLSDSGFYLCAWSVGGAVDEQFFGPGTRLTVL.

This clone came up a few times. The chain carries TRBV2 and TRBJ2-1, with 9 bases lining up with TRBD1. This CDR3 has 16 amino acids. Per germline, CDR1 SNHLY and CDR2 FYNNEI. Unmatched junction bases numbered 13, after V lost 6 bases and J lost 7 bases. The chain's CDR3 is CASRERTGEVGNEQFF. CDR3 coding DNA: TGTGCCAGCAGAGAACGGACAGGGGAAGTGGGGAATGAGCAGTTCTTC.

V is TRBV5-1 and J is TRBJ2-1; 8 nucleotides agree with TRBD2. Germline trimming cut 6 bases from V and 6 bases from J; bases unmatched to any gene: 8. This CDR3 contains 14 residues. In germline, CDR1 is SGHRS, CDR2 YFSETQ. CDR3 DNA sequence: TGCGCCAGCAACGGACTAGCAGTCCCCAATGAGCAGTTCTTC. This sequence encodes CASNGLAVPNEQFF.